This record looks at one TCR beta chain sequence and its context. Germline V lookup: CDR1 SGHDT, CDR2 YYEEEE. V lost 2 bases, J lost 1 base, and 6 bases stayed unmatched. The CDR3 consists of 16 residues. These data come from a study of blood T cell repertoires in COVID-19. As for the study in general: The United States, Italy and Spain supplied acute and convalescent COVID-19 samples. T cells, B-cell-depleted T cells, or PBMCs provided the cDNA or gDNA that served as material.

Authors' data handling: Amplifying reference gene primers gave estimates of nucleated cell counts. Generated by immunoSEQ multiplex PCR, the TCRdb table keeps only in-frame clones and is missing some. V, J and clone size derive from that table, while D and trimming were established from the DNA sequence. The sample lists about 83,000 clones, about 86% occurring once. This chain joins TRBV5-6 and TRBJ2-5; 9 bases fit TRBD1. This clonotype was obtained from an elderly woman in a cohort sampled during active or convalescent COVID-19. Sample: peripheral blood. This CDR3 is CASSFRTGAAQETQYF. CDR3 nucleotide sequence: TGTGCCAGCAGCTTCAGGACAGGGGCGGCCCAAGAGACCCAGTACTTC.